These 20 T cell receptor beta chains originate from one sample sequenced in a study of immune heterogeneity within non-small cell lung tumors. Amplification of TCR beta CDR3 was performed by multiplex PCR with 32 V and 13 J primers. TCRdb recomputed calls from the multiplex PCR reads with MiXCR, one row per CDR3 protein. The sample lists about 2,600 distinct CDR3 sequences, 15% to 20% occurring once. Template input was genomic DNA from bulk tumor (around 630 ng per sample). Multiple widely separated biopsies were taken from each primary tumor at surgery. The study enrolled patients with untreated, newly diagnosed non-small cell lung cancer who underwent curative surgery. Material for sequencing was lung tumor tissue. These receptors came from a woman between 45 and 60 years old with non-small cell lung cancer.

The chain combines TRBV7-2 with TRBJ2-1; D tentatively fits TRBD1 or TRBD2 (5 bases each). Trimming pared 0 bases from V and 5 bases from J, leaving 11 bases between. The CDR3 runs 15 residues. CDR1 SGHTA and CDR2 FQGNSA come from the germline V gene. The CDR3 DNA is TGTGCCAGCAGCTTAGCTCCGGGACGCCACAATGAGCAGTTCTTC. This sequence encodes CASSLAPGRHNEQFF. The complete variable domain, with remaining parts taken from reference TRBV7-2 and TRBJ2-1, reads GAGVSQSPSNKVTEKGKDVELRCDPISGHTALYWYRQSLGQGLEFLIYFQGNSAPDKSGLPSDRFSAERTGGSVSTLTIQRTQQEDSAVYLCASSLAPGRHNEQFFGPGTRLTVL.

In the case of this clonotype: The junction and the germline gene differ at one end; a read error may be behind it. The CDR3 reads CAISKHRAGIREPGELFF. Written as DNA, the CDR3 is TGTGCCATCAGTAAACACCGGGCCGGGATCCGGGAGCCCGGGGAGCTTTTTTTT. The rearrangement joins TRBV6-2 or TRBV6-3 to TRBJ2-2; D perhaps matches TRBD2 (6 bases). In germline, CDR1 is MNHEY, CDR2 SVGEGT. This CDR3 has 18 amino acids.

By frequency in the sample, this clonotype is medium-sized (0.01 to 0.1%). J is TRBJ2-1 and V is TRBV5-1; 11 bases are shared with TRBD2. V lost 0 bases and J lost 8; bases outside the gene matches: 1. Germline values: CDR1 SGHRS, CDR2 YFSETQ. The CDR3 length is 14 residues. This CDR3 is CASSLGLAGYEQFF. The CDR3 region has the DNA TGCGCCAGCAGCTTGGGACTAGCGGGATATGAGCAGTTCTTC.

By share, this clonotype counts as medium-sized. This rearrangement joins TRBV28 to TRBJ2-3; D is perhaps TRBD1 (6 bases). Germline assignment: CDR1 MDHEN and CDR2 SYDVKM. The length of the CDR3 is 12 residues. Trimming took off 3 bases at V and 8 bases at J, with 9 bases between the two ends. This CDR3 is CASSFRGGTQYF. The CDR3 DNA is TGTGCCAGCAGTTTTCGAGGGGGTACGCAGTATTTT.

This clonotype is medium-sized. This chain links TRBV20-1 with TRBJ2-7; D possibly corresponds to TRBD1 (6 bases). The CDR3 runs to 13 residues. Deletions cut 3 bases from V and 0 bases from J, with 9 bases between. Per germline, CDR1 DFQATT and CDR2 SNEGSKA (reference sequence). The CDR3 DNA reads TGCAGTGCTAGGCGACAGGACTCCTACGAGCAGTACTTC. Translation gives CSARRQDSYEQYF.

A note on this clonotype: A much larger clonotype is one base distant, so this may be a read error. V and J are TRBV9 and TRBJ1-3; possible D gene TRBD1, 5 bases. This CDR3 has 18 amino acids. Germline V CDR1 and CDR2: SGDLS, YYNGEE. The CDR3 sequence: CAISAQTGRGSTGNTIYF. CDR3 bases: TGTGCCATCAGCGCCCAAACGGGACGTGGGTCGACTGGAAACACCATATATTTT. Drawing the rest from reference TRBV9 and TRBJ1-3, the complete variable domain is DSGVTQTPKHLITATGQRVTLRCSPRSGDLSVYWYQQSLDQGLQFLIQYYNGEERAKGNILERFSAQQFPDLHSELNLSSLELGDSALYFCAISAQTGRGSTGNTIYFGEGSWLTVV.

Points on this clonotype: Germline is not matched at one junction end, which may reflect a read error. The rearrangement uses TRBV3-1 and TRBJ2-5; D is unresolved. In germline, CDR1 is LGHDT, CDR2 YNNKEL (reference sequence). This CDR3 is built from 12 residues. Written as DNA, the CDR3 is TGTGCCGGCAGCCCGATCGAAGAGACCCAGTACTTC. Encoded protein: CAGSPIEETQYF.

About this clonotype itself: This may come from a read error, since a much larger clone is one base off. V usage is TRBV28 and J usage is TRBJ1-5, with D possibly TRBD1 on 5 matching bases. The CDR3 is 14 residues long. Per germline, CDR1 MDHEN and CDR2 SYDVKM. Trimming removed 7 bases at V and 4 bases at J, with 14 bases between. The CDR3, as DNA: TGTGCCAGCATCCCTGCAGGGCAAAATCAGCCCCAGCATTTT. It translates to CASIPAGQNQPQHF.

This clonotype is classed as medium-sized. V and J are TRBV2 and TRBJ2-5; D may correspond to TRBD1 or TRBD2 (6 bases each). V was shortened by 6 bases and J by 5 bases, with 19 bases between the two germline ends. CDR1 is SNHLY, CDR2 FYNNEI, per germline. The CDR3 is made up of 15 amino acids. CDR3 DNA sequence: TGTGCCAGCAGAGGGGACATCCGGGCGGGGGAGACCCAGTACTTC. Protein sequence: CASRGDIRAGETQYF.

This clonotype is labeled medium-sized. V and J are TRBV7-9 and TRBJ2-5; 7 positions agree with TRBD1. Per germline, CDR1 SEHNR and CDR2 FQNEAQ (reference sequence). V gave up 5 bases and J gave up 5 bases; unmatched junction bases: 17. The CDR3 has 17 amino acids. The CDR3 is CASSQGRTTGTRETQYF. CDR3 DNA sequence: TGTGCCAGCAGCCAAGGAAGAACGACAGGGACCCGCGAGACCCAGTACTTC.

This clonotype ranks as large (0.1 to 1%). The genes are TRBV6-2 or TRBV6-3 and TRBJ2-7; 7 bases line up with TRBD2. From germline, CDR1 is MNHEY and CDR2 SVGEGT. This CDR3 region has 15 residues. Losses at the gene ends were 6 bases for V and 3 bases for J; bases not matched to a gene: 11. Here the CDR3 reads CASRSMTSRNYEQYF. The CDR3 coding sequence is TGTGCCAGCAGATCCATGACTAGCAGAAACTACGAGCAGTACTTC.

By frequency in the sample, this clonotype is medium-sized (0.01 to 0.1%). CDR3 sequence (DNA): TGTGCCAGCAGCTTAGGTGGGAACGCGAACACCGGGGAGCTGTTTTTT. It is translated as CASSLGGNANTGELFF. V usage is TRBV7-2 and J usage is TRBJ2-2; unclear D gene. Between the trimmed V and J ends, which lost 1 base and 0 bases, there was a span of 9 bases. The CDR3 length is 16 residues. In germline, CDR1 is SGHTA, CDR2 FQGNSA.

For this clonotype: As the CDR3 is not closed by the conserved phenylalanine or tryptophan, this likely results from a read error. V usage is TRBV10-3 and J usage is TRBJ2-7; tentative D call: TRBD2 (6 bases). The V end was cut by 4 bases, the J end by 2 bases, with 12 bases between. Germline V gene data show CDR1 as ENHRY and CDR2 as SYGVKD. The CDR3 sequence is 14 residues long. The CDR3 loop is CAISVSGRAYEQYL. The CDR3 bases are TGTGCCATCAGTGTCAGCGGGCGGGCCTACGAGCAGTACCTC.

This clonotype has just a few counts. This chain joins TRBV4-1 and TRBJ2-6, with 7 bases matching TRBD2. Unmatched junction bases numbered 15, after V lost 4 bases and J lost 0 bases. This CDR3 comprises 20 residues. Germline values: CDR1 MGHRA, CDR2 YSYEKL. CDR3 sequence reads: CASSRDGVAGDLSGANVLTF. CDR3 in DNA: TGCGCCAGCAGCCGAGACGGAGTGGCGGGGGACCTCTCTGGGGCCAACGTCCTGACTTTC.

This clonotype ranks as medium-sized (0.01 to 0.1%). This rearrangement joins TRBV28 to TRBJ2-7; the match to TRBD2 covers 12 bases. V gave up 7 bases and J gave up 6 bases; unmatched junction bases: 16. CDR3 length: 17 residues. The germline V gene has CDR1 MDHEN and CDR2 SYDVKM. The DNA of the CDR3 is TGTGCCAGCACAGAACCGGGACTAGCGGGCCATCGAGGCGAGCAGTACTTC. It encodes CASTEPGLAGHRGEQYF.

The rearrangement links TRBV29-1 to TRBJ1-1; unclear D gene. Germline-derived CDR1 and CDR2 are SQVTM and ANQGSEA. This CDR3 comprises 12 residues. In DNA form, the CDR3 reads TGCATCGCTCGGGTCGGAGGCACTGAAGCTTTCTTT. Protein: CIARVGGTEAFF.

This clonotype is categorized as medium-sized. V gene TRBV2 combines with J gene TRBJ2-1; possible D gene TRBD1, 6 bases. Trimming removed 4 bases from V and 7 bases from J, with 11 bases in between. Germline CDR1 is SNHLY and CDR2 is FYNNEI. This CDR3 is built from 13 residues. CDR3 loop: CASSVQGMNEQFF. In DNA, the CDR3 is TGTGCCAGCAGTGTTCAGGGGATGAATGAGCAGTTCTTC.

By its share, this clonotype is medium-sized. V and J are TRBV11-3 and TRBJ2-1, with 12 bases identical to TRBD2. The CDR3 contains 17 residues. After removal of 1 base from V and 4 bases from J, the junction contained 5 bases not matched to a gene. Per germline, CDR1 SGHNT and CDR2 YENEEA. CDR3 DNA sequence: TGTGCCAGCAGCTTAGGACTAGCGGGAGCCTCTTACAATGAGCAGTTCTTC. This encodes CASSLGLAGASYNEQFF.

This clonotype was observed a few times. Relative to the germline gene, one junction end is altered; a read error may explain this. The rearrangement uses TRBV5-4 and TRBJ1-2; possibly TRBD1 for D (5 bases). The CDR3 extends over 17 amino acids. Germline V lookup: CDR1 SGHNT, CDR2 YYREEE (reference sequence). CDR3 loop: CASSLGFSGAANYDYTF. Written as DNA, the CDR3 is TGTGCCAGCAGCTTGGGTTTTTCTGGGGCAGCTAACTATGACTACACCTTC.

This chain connects TRBV29-1 to TRBJ2-5; D may be TRBD1 (5 bases). Germline CDR1 is SQVTM and CDR2 is ANQGSEA. This CDR3 is 13 amino acids long. V lost 1 base, J lost 5 bases, and 11 bases lay in between. CDR3 nucleotides: TGCAGCGTTGAAGGGGGCGTCGGGGAGACCCAGTACTTC. Its translation: CSVEGGVGETQYF.